Listed below are T cell receptor beta chains from one sample, sequenced in a study of somatic mutations in cytotoxic T cells in rheumatoid arthritis. Measured with immunoSEQ multiplex PCR; TCRdb has only the in-frame clones, and not every one. The sample yields roughly 6,800 clones, 60% seen once. The sequenced material came from CD8+ T cells sorted from blood. The receptor set was obtained from a woman aged 40 to 49 in good health. Each CDR3 is given with its conserved first and last residue. A D gene is named only where the DNA matches it firmly. Clone size is not always given. Where it is, it says once, few, many or a class for expanded clones.

V: TRBV11-3
length: 13
D: TRBD1
J: TRBJ2-7
size: -
CDR3: CASTVRGSYEQYF
DNA: TGTGCCAGCACCGTCAGGGGGTCCTACGAGCAGTACTTC

V: TRBV6-5
length: 16
D: -
J: TRBJ2-2
size: -
CDR3: CASSFYTTLPPGELFF
DNA: TGTGCCAGCAGTTTCTACACGACACTACCTCCCGGGGAGCTGTTTTTT

V: TRBV28
length: 15
D: TRBD1
J: TRBJ1-2
size: -
CDR3: CASIAGGQGYYGYTF
DNA: TGTGCCAGCATCGCCGGGGGACAGGGGTATTATGGCTACACCTTC

V: TRBV5-1
length: 14
D: -
J: TRBJ2-7
size: -
CDR3: CASKAGYGSYEQYF
DNA: TGCGCCAGCAAGGCTGGGTATGGGTCCTACGAGCAGTACTTC

V: TRBV28
length: 13
D: TRBD2
J: TRBJ2-3
size: few
CDR3: CASRTSGTDTQYF
DNA: TGTGCCAGCAGAACTAGCGGCACAGATACGCAGTATTTT

V: TRBV29-1
length: 21
D: -
J: TRBJ2-3
size: -
CDR3: CSVVWDVNPATGTTYTDTQYF
DNA: TGCAGCGTTGTGTGGGATGTGAACCCCGCGACCGGGACAACCTACACAGATACGCAGTATTTT

V: TRBV2
length: 15
D: -
J: TRBJ2-1
size: -
CDR3: CASQVTLGANNEQFF
DNA: TGTGCCAGCCAGGTTACCCTGGGGGCTAACAATGAGCAGTTCTTC

V: TRBV27
length: 14
D: -
J: TRBJ2-2
size: -
CDR3: CASSLPENTGELFF
DNA: TGTGCCAGCAGTTTACCAGAAAACACCGGGGAGCTGTTTTTT

V: TRBV27
length: 16
D: TRBD2
J: TRBJ2-3
size: -
CDR3: CASSLRLAGSADTQYF
DNA: TGTGCCAGCAGTCTCCGACTAGCGGGAAGCGCAGATACGCAGTATTTT

V: TRBV7-9
length: 14
D: -
J: TRBJ2-1
size: -
CDR3: CASSEGSDYNEQFF
DNA: TGTGCCAGCAGCGAAGGGAGTGACTACAATGAGCAGTTCTTC

V: TRBV6-6
length: 14
D: -
J: TRBJ2-7
size: -
CDR3: CASSGSTPLDEQYF
DNA: TGTGCCAGCAGTGGTTCTACCCCCCTAGACGAGCAGTACTTC

V: TRBV5-6
length: 12
D: -
J: TRBJ2-7
size: -
CDR3: CASSLGVYEQYF
DNA: TGTGCCAGCAGCTTAGGGGTCTACGAGCAGTACTTC

V: TRBV4-2
length: 20
D: -
J: TRBJ2-2
size: -
CDR3: CASSQDQPSFEDSNAGELFF
DNA: TGTGCCAGCAGCCAAGATCAGCCCTCTTTCGAGGACTCAAACGCCGGGGAGCTGTTTTTT

V: TRBV2
length: 14
D: TRBD2
J: TRBJ2-7
size: few
CDR3: CASSASGNTYEQYF
DNA: TGTGCCAGCAGTGCTAGCGGGAACACCTACGAGCAGTACTTC

V: TRBV11-3
length: 12
D: -
J: TRBJ2-1
size: -
CDR3: CASSPAGQKQFF
DNA: TGTGCCAGCAGCCCCGCGGGGCAAAAGCAGTTCTTC

V: TRBV7-9
length: 14
D: -
J: TRBJ2-5
size: -
CDR3: CASSLRTGQETQYF
DNA: TGTGCCAGCAGCTTACGCACGGGCCAAGAGACCCAGTACTTC

V: TRBV7-9
length: 11
D: -
J: TRBJ1-2
size: -
CDR3: CASSFGVGYTF
DNA: TGTGCCAGCAGCTTCGGGGTTGGCTACACCTTC

V: TRBV28
length: 13
D: -
J: TRBJ2-3
size: -
CDR3: CASSLTQTDTQYF
DNA: TGTGCCAGCAGTTTAACCCAAACAGATACGCAGTATTTT

V: TRBV28
length: 10
D: -
J: TRBJ2-5
size: -
CDR3: CASSFETQYF
DNA: TGTGCCAGCAGTTTTGAGACCCAGTACTTC

V: TRBV5-5
length: 16
D: TRBD1
J: TRBJ1-1
size: -
CDR3: CASSLDRDRFLTEAFF
DNA: TGTGCCAGCAGCTTGGACCGGGACAGATTTTTGACTGAAGCTTTCTTT

V: TRBV25-1
length: 14
D: TRBD2
J: TRBJ2-7
size: -
CDR3: CASSELGTNYEQYF
DNA: TGTGCCAGCAGTGAATTGGGGACTAACTACGAGCAGTACTTC

V: TRBV11-2
length: 13
D: TRBD1
J: TRBJ2-7
size: -
CDR3: CASSRTGNYEQYF
DNA: TGTGCCAGCTCTAGGACAGGGAACTACGAGCAGTACTTC

V: TRBV6-5
length: 14
D: -
J: TRBJ2-5
size: -
CDR3: CASSPQPNQETQYF
DNA: TGTGCCAGCAGTCCCCAGCCGAACCAAGAGACCCAGTACTTC

V: TRBV11-3
length: 12
D: -
J: TRBJ2-7
size: -
CDR3: CASSDNSYEQYF
DNA: TGTGCCAGCTCAGACAACTCCTACGAGCAGTACTTC

V: TRBV2
length: 15
D: TRBD1
J: TRBJ2-3
size: -
CDR3: CASTPGGRGFDTQYF
DNA: TGTGCCAGCACCCCAGGGGGCAGGGGGTTTGATACGCAGTATTTT

V: TRBV27
length: 15
D: -
J: TRBJ1-2
size: few
CDR3: CASSLSPTANYGYTF
DNA: TGTGCCAGCAGTTTATCCCCAACAGCTAACTATGGCTACACCTTC

V: TRBV28
length: 13
D: -
J: TRBJ1-1
size: -
CDR3: CASRPRMNTEAFF
DNA: TGTGCCAGCAGACCCCGAATGAACACTGAAGCTTTCTTT

V: TRBV30
length: 14
D: -
J: TRBJ2-3
size: -
CDR3: CAWSQGTTTDTQYF
DNA: TGTGCCTGGAGTCAGGGGACCACCACAGATACGCAGTATTTT

V: TRBV9
length: 14
D: TRBD1
J: TRBJ2-7
size: few
CDR3: CASSVGDSSYEQYF
DNA: TGTGCCAGCAGCGTAGGGGACAGTAGTTACGAGCAGTACTTC

V: TRBV5-1
length: 15
D: TRBD1
J: TRBJ2-7
size: few
CDR3: CASSSGQDHSYEQYF
DNA: TGCGCCAGCAGCTCGGGACAGGACCACTCCTACGAGCAGTACTTC

V: TRBV7-9
length: 15
D: TRBD1
J: TRBJ2-3
size: -
CDR3: CASSLDNRGPDTQYF
DNA: TGTGCCAGCAGCTTAGATAACAGGGGGCCAGATACGCAGTATTTT

V: TRBV11-2
length: 14
D: TRBD2
J: TRBJ2-7
size: -
CDR3: CASSLGLAVYEQYF
DNA: TGTGCCAGCAGCTTGGGACTAGCGGTCTACGAGCAGTACTTC

V: TRBV13
length: 14
D: -
J: TRBJ2-1
size: -
CDR3: CASSPSSYNNEQFF
DNA: TGTGCCAGCAGCCCCTCCTCGTATAACAATGAGCAGTTCTTC

V: TRBV7-9
length: 15
D: TRBD2
J: TRBJ2-7
size: -
CDR3: CASSFELAGFMEQYF
DNA: TGTGCCAGCAGCTTTGAGCTAGCGGGGTTTATGGAGCAGTACTTC

V: TRBV6-5
length: 10
D: TRBD1
J: TRBJ1-3
size: -
CDR3: CASIGETGTF
DNA: TGTGCCAGCATTGGGGAGACAGGGACATTT

V: TRBV27
length: 14
D: TRBD1
J: TRBJ2-7
size: -
CDR3: CASSWAGTAYEQYF
DNA: TGTGCCAGCAGCTGGGCCGGGACAGCCTACGAGCAGTACTTC

V: TRBV19
length: 16
D: TRBD1
J: TRBJ2-1
size: once
CDR3: CASSFGQGVLYNEQFF
DNA: TGTGCCAGTAGTTTCGGACAGGGGGTCCTCTACAATGAGCAGTTCTTC

V: TRBV4-1
length: 15
D: -
J: TRBJ1-2
size: once
CDR3: CASSQPGQDVYGYTF
DNA: TGCGCCAGCAGCCAACCCGGCCAAGATGTGTATGGCTACACCTTC

V: TRBV21-1
length: 20
D: -
J: TRBJ2-5
size: -
CDR3: CASSKIRRFGGSDKRETQYF
DNA: TGTGCCAGCAGCAAAATTCGGCGATTCGGGGGCTCGGACAAGCGGGAGACCCAGTACTTC

V: TRBV7-8
length: 16
D: TRBD2
J: TRBJ2-1
size: -
CDR3: CASSPGLAGLGNEQFF
DNA: TGTGCCAGCAGCCCAGGACTAGCGGGATTGGGCAATGAGCAGTTCTTC